The rows below give T cell receptor beta chains drawn from one sample of a study of OX40 agonist ivuxolimab in advanced cancers. Sequencing was performed with immunoSEQ multiplex PCR; in TCRdb, only in-frame clones are kept and a portion is missing. The sample includes around 65,000 clones, roughly 86% of them seen just once. Sequenced here: CD4+ or CD8+ T cells sorted from blood, sampled in a trial of the OX40 agonist ivuxolimab. The receptors here all came from an adult with an advanced solid tumor such as melanoma, head and neck, liver or kidney cancer. Each CDR3 is given with its conserved first and last residue. The order of the fields is J gene, D gene, clone size, V gene, CDR3 DNA, CDR3 protein. The D gene is left open where the match is weak. The listing skips clone size in some rows; elsewhere it reads once, few, many or a size class.

TRBJ2-5 TRBD1 - TRBV28 TGTGCCAGCAGTCCGCCCAAGGGGGCAAGGGAGACCCAGTACTTC CASSPPKGARETQYF
TRBJ2-1 TRBD1 - TRBV18 TGTGCCAGCTCACCACCGAGGGCGACAGGGGGGGGCAATGAGCAGTTCTTC CASSPPRATGGGNEQFF
TRBJ2-7 - - TRBV5-1 TGCGCCAGCAGCTTGGGCGATAGCCGCAACGAGCAGTACTTC CASSLGDSRNEQYF
TRBJ2-2 - - TRBV28 TGTGCCAGCAGTTTATTTTTCTTTACAGAGAACACCGGGGAGCTGTTTTTT CASSLFFFTENTGELFF
TRBJ2-3 - few TRBV5-1 TGCGCCAGCAGCTGGGACACTAGAGTGACAGATACGCAGTATTTT CASSWDTRVTDTQYF
TRBJ1-5 - - TRBV19 TGTGCCTCCCGGCCCCAAGTTGGCAATCAGCCCCAGCATTTT CASRPQVGNQPQHF
TRBJ1-2 - - TRBV15 TGTGCCACCAGCGCACCTTCTCCGGGACGGAGGTCGCTCTATGGCTACACCTTC CATSAPSPGRRSLYGYTF
TRBJ2-7 - once TRBV18 TGTGCCAGCTCACCAAGTGGGTCCTACGAGCAGTACTTC CASSPSGSYEQYF
TRBJ2-3 TRBD2 - TRBV18 TGTGCCAGCTCACCTGACGGGACTAGCGGGAGGGGTCGGAATACGCAGTATTTT CASSPDGTSGRGRNTQYF
TRBJ2-7 - - TRBV5-6 TGTGCCAGCAGCCCCCCCTTAGGCAACTCCTACGAGCAGTACTTC CASSPPLGNSYEQYF
TRBJ1-1 - few TRBV14 TGTGCCAGCAGCCGAGGCATGAACACTGAAGCTTTCTTT CASSRGMNTEAFF